The 24 T cell receptor beta chains listed next were all sequenced from one sample in a study of Ad26.COV2.S vaccination and SARS-CoV-2 variants. Using immunoSEQ multiplex PCR, the repertoire was profiled, and TCRdb retains in-frame clones only, with some absent. The data show about 320,000 clones, around 83% seen once. Specified treatment: around 19 received Ad26.COV2.S at low or high dose, single or two shots; roughly five received placebo; per-sample allocation not given. Sampling took place 63 days after the first vaccine or placebo injection. This sample comprised peripheral blood, obtained in a trial of Ad26.COV2.S vaccine versus placebo. Every receptor here comes from a person aged 18 to 65 who received the Ad26.COV2.S COVID-19 vaccine or a placebo.

The genes are TRBV30 and TRBJ2-3; no definite D call. The V gene lost 2 bases and the J gene lost 0 bases, with 9 bases spanning the gap. Per germline, CDR1 GTSNPN and CDR2 SVGIG (reference sequence). CDR3 size: 14 residues. For the CDR3, the DNA is TGTGCCTGGAGTTGGGGAACTAGCACAGATACGCAGTATTTT. Translating gives CAWSWGTSTDTQYF. Full variable domain (remainder filled in from reference TRBV30 and TRBJ2-3): SQTIHQWPATLVQPVGSPLSLECTVEGTSNPNLYWYRQAAGRGLQLLFYSVGIGQISSEVPQNLSASRPQDRQFILSSKKLLLSDSGFYLCAWSWGTSTDTQYFGPGTRLTVL.

The V and J genes are TRBV6-5 and TRBJ1-3; the D is unclear. Per germline, CDR1 MNHEY and CDR2 SVGAGI. The CDR3 sequence is 12 residues long. Deletions cut 5 bases from V and 8 bases from J, with 10 bases between. CDR3 nucleotides: TGTGCCAGCAGTCGGGGTTCGGACACCATATATTTT. It is translated as CASSRGSDTIYF.

This clone has only one observation. This chain connects TRBV5-1 to TRBJ2-5, with no clear D. V was clipped by 4 bases and J by 3 bases, with 7 bases between them. CDR1 and CDR2 from the germline V gene are SGHRS and YFSETQ. The CDR3 consists of 12 residues. In nucleotides, the CDR3 is TGCGCCAGCAGCGTAGAGGAAGAGACCCAGTACTTC. Translated: CASSVEEETQYF.

This clone appeared once. V gene TRBV19 combines with J gene TRBJ2-5; either TRBD1 or TRBD2 may fit D (5 bases each). CDR3 length: 14 amino acids. V gave up 3 bases and J gave up 4 bases, with 12 bases separating them. Germline V gene lookup returns CDR1 LNHDA and CDR2 SQIVND (reference sequence). DNA of the CDR3: TGTGCCAGTAGTATTAGTTGGGACCGAGAGACCCAGTACTTC. It translates to CASSISWDRETQYF. The full variable domain, rest sourced from reference TRBV19 and TRBJ2-5, is DGGITQSPKYLFRKEGQNVTLSCEQNLNHDAMYWYRQDPGQGLRLIYYSQIVNDFQKGDIAEGYSVSREKKESFPLTVTSAQKNPTAFYLCASSISWDRETQYFGPGTRLLVL.

The rearrangement links TRBV3-1 (or the pseudogene TRBV3-2) to TRBJ2-2; 9 bases map to TRBD1. The ends lost 4 bases at V and 7 bases at J; junction bases unmatched: 7. The V gene's germline CDR1 is LGHDT and CDR2 YNNKEL (reference sequence). The length of the CDR3 is 15 residues. The CDR3: CASSRGTGKGGELFF. The CDR3 DNA follows: TGTGCCAGCAGCCGGGGGACAGGGAAAGGCGGGGAGCTGTTTTTT.

The CDR3 loop reads CASSLQGTSYGYTF. In DNA, the CDR3 is TGTGCCAGCAGTTTACAGGGGACTAGCTATGGCTACACCTTC. The V gene is TRBV27, the J gene TRBJ1-2; perhaps TRBD1 as D (6 bases). The CDR3 consists of 14 residues. Trimming stripped 2 bases from V and 4 bases from J, with 11 bases between. Germline V gene lookup returns CDR1 MNHEY and CDR2 SMNVEV (reference sequence).

The CDR3 loop is CASSVDEGYYGYTF. The CDR3 region has the DNA TGTGCCAGCAGCGTAGATGAGGGGTACTATGGCTACACCTTC. This chain uses TRBV9 with TRBJ1-2, with D tentatively TRBD1 (5 bases). This CDR3 is built from 14 residues. Trimming took 0 bases from V and 3 from J, leaving 9 bases between them. CDR1 and CDR2 from the germline V gene are SGDLS and YYNGEE.

Remarks on this clone: Other DNA sequences in the same sample also yield this CDR3. The chain carries TRBV25-1 and TRBJ1-3; D is unclear. Per germline, CDR1 MGHDK and CDR2 SYGVNS. CDR3 length: 13 amino acids. V gave up 5 bases and J gave up 0 bases, with 5 bases separating them. The CDR3 loop reads CASSLVSGNTIYF. The CDR3 DNA follows: TGTGCCAGCAGTCTAGTCTCTGGAAACACCATATATTTT.

The chain couples TRBV19 to TRBJ1-5; no clear D gene. The CDR3 runs to 16 residues. CDR1 is LNHDA, CDR2 SQIVND, per germline (reference sequence). V dropped 0 bases and J dropped 11 bases, with 20 bases sitting between them. CDR3 sequence reads: CASSIDPGFTLSAQHF. The CDR3 DNA reads as TGTGCCAGTAGTATAGACCCGGGTTTTACCCTATCAGCCCAGCATTTT. Variable domain in full (rest from reference TRBV19 and TRBJ1-5): DGGITQSPKYLFRKEGQNVTLSCEQNLNHDAMYWYRQDPGQGLRLIYYSQIVNDFQKGDIAEGYSVSREKKESFPLTVTSAQKNPTAFYLCASSIDPGFTLSAQHFGDGTRLSIL.

The chain carries TRBV9 and TRBJ2-5, with 10 bases fitting TRBD2. This CDR3 is built from 14 residues. V lost 3 bases and J lost 3; bases outside the gene matches: 2. From germline, CDR1 is SGDLS and CDR2 YYNGEE. CDR3 sequence: CASSAGLAEETQYF. CDR3 in DNA: TGTGCCAGCAGCGCTGGACTAGCGGAAGAGACCCAGTACTTC.

The DNA of the CDR3 is TGTGCCAGCAGCTTACATAGCGGGGGGGCCTACGAGCAGTACTTC. Amino acids: CASSLHSGGAYEQYF. This chain links TRBV7-2 with TRBJ2-7, with TRBD2 identical over 11 bases. V lost 2 bases and J lost 2; bases outside the gene matches: 2. Germline lookup yields CDR1 SGHTA and CDR2 FQGNSA. The CDR3 length is 15 residues. The full variable domain, its missing parts supplied by reference TRBV7-2 and TRBJ2-7, is GAGVSQSPSNKVTEKGKDVELRCDPISGHTALYWYRQSLGQGLEFLIYFQGNSAPDKSGLPSDRFSAERTGGSVSTLTIQRTQQEDSAVYLCASSLHSGGAYEQYFGPGTRLTVT.

The chain combines TRBV3-1 (or the pseudogene TRBV3-2) with TRBJ1-2; tentative D call: TRBD1 (5 bases). Trimming removed 5 bases from V and 8 bases from J, with 21 bases in between. The CDR3 contains 15 residues. Looked up from germline, CDR1 is LGHDT and CDR2 is YNNKEL (reference sequence). CDR3 residues: CASSFQPIVGDGYTF. The CDR3 nucleotides are TGTGCCAGCAGCTTTCAGCCTATCGTAGGGGACGGCTACACCTTC.

The genes are TRBV5-1 and TRBJ2-5; no reliable D call. The CDR3 loop spans 12 amino acids. V was trimmed by 1 base and J by 4 bases, leaving 5 bases between them. CDR1 is SGHRS and CDR2 is YFSETQ in the germline V gene. CDR3 in amino acids: CASSLNRETQYF. The CDR3 DNA reads as TGCGCCAGCAGCTTGAACAGAGAGACCCAGTACTTC.

This chain uses TRBV4-2 with TRBJ2-2, with TRBD2 identical over 12 bases. Germline V CDR1 and CDR2: LGHNA, YNFKEQ. V was pared by 7 bases and J by 3 bases, with 3 bases of the junction left unmatched. The CDR3 covers 15 residues. CDR3 residues: CASKRTSGDTGELFF. The CDR3 DNA is TGTGCCAGCAAAAGGACTAGCGGGGACACCGGGGAGCTGTTTTTT.

This clone was seen just once. The V call is TRBV19, the J call TRBJ1-4; D gene uncertain. The CDR3 has 16 residues. Trimming removed 7 bases from V and 2 bases from J, with 17 bases in between. Germline V gene data show CDR1 as LNHDA and CDR2 as SQIVND (reference sequence). CDR3 nucleotides: TGTGCCAGTATGTCTAATACGGCAGAGACTAATGAAAAACTGTTTTTT. This codes for CASMSNTAETNEKLFF.

Points on this clone: At the DNA level, this CDR3 is encoded by other sequences in the same sample as well. V is TRBV27 and J is TRBJ1-2, with 7 nucleotides matching TRBD1. The CDR3 extends over 14 amino acids. In germline, CDR1 is MNHEY, CDR2 SMNVEV (reference sequence). The V and J ends lost 3 bases and 0 bases, in that order; junction bases with no gene match: 1. This CDR3 is CASSLTGSNYGYTF. CDR3 coding DNA: TGTGCCAGCAGTTTGACAGGGTCTAACTATGGCTACACCTTC.

The rearrangement uses TRBV25-1 and TRBJ1-2; D ambiguous. Per germline, CDR1 MGHDK and CDR2 SYGVNS. The CDR3 runs 15 residues. V lost 3 bases, J lost 3 bases, and 14 bases lay in between. The CDR3: CASSDQLTGDYGYTF. As DNA, the CDR3 is TGTGCCAGCAGTGACCAATTGACTGGGGACTATGGCTACACCTTC.

The chain uses TRBV3-1 (or the pseudogene TRBV3-2) and TRBJ2-3, with 11 bases lining up with TRBD2. The CDR3 spans 15 residues. From germline, CDR1 is LGHDT and CDR2 YNNKEL (reference sequence). V dropped 10 bases and J dropped 5; count of bases not matched to a gene: 11. CDR3 sequence (DNA): TGTGCCACCACTAGAGGGCTAGCGGGGGGAGATACGCAGTATTTT. Translating it yields CATTRGLAGGDTQYF.

This chain uses TRBV20-1 with TRBJ1-3; D unresolved. Trimming cost V 4 bases and J 4 bases, with 5 bases left between them. CDR1 is DFQATT, CDR2 SNEGSKA, per germline (reference sequence). The CDR3 runs 11 residues. CDR3 DNA sequence: TGCAGTGCTATCTCGGGAAACACCATATATTTT. This gives the protein CSAISGNTIYF.

The V call is TRBV6-6, the J call TRBJ1-2, with TRBD1 matching 10 bases. J was trimmed by 8 bases and V by 4 bases; bases with no gene match: 4. The germline V gene has CDR1 MNHNY and CDR2 SVGAGI (reference sequence). The CDR3 totals 13 residues. The CDR3 DNA is TGTGCCAGCAGTTTAGAGACAGGGGGCGGCTACACCTTC. Translated: CASSLETGGGYTF.

This clone was counted once. The genes are TRBV9 and TRBJ2-5; no reliable D call. The germline gives CDR1 SGDLS, CDR2 YYNGEE. The CDR3 spans 13 residues. V was clipped by 0 bases and J by 1 base, with 4 bases between them. The CDR3 sequence: CASSVGVQETQYF. The CDR3 coding sequence is TGTGCCAGCAGCGTAGGGGTCCAAGAGACCCAGTACTTC.

This rearrangement joins TRBV6-4 to TRBJ2-1; D is perhaps TRBD1 (6 bases). CDR3 length equals 17 residues. V lost 7 bases, J lost 2 bases, and 21 bases lay in between. CDR1 is MRHNA, CDR2 SNTAGT, per germline. CDR3 nucleotide sequence: TGTGCCAGCATCCCGAGGGGGAAGGGACGTCCCTACAATGAGCAGTTCTTC. As protein: CASIPRGKGRPYNEQFF.

The CDR3 protein is CASIATLGTGELFF. As DNA, the CDR3 is TGTGCCAGTATAGCCACCCTAGGGACCGGGGAGCTGTTTTTT. V gene TRBV19 combines with J gene TRBJ2-2; D unresolved. Germline CDR1 and CDR2: LNHDA and SQIVND (reference sequence). The CDR3 runs to 14 residues. V dropped 7 bases and J dropped 5 bases, with 14 bases sitting between them.

This chain links TRBV5-1 with TRBJ2-1, with TRBD2 matching over 9 bases. Per the germline V gene, CDR1 is SGHRS and CDR2 is YFSETQ. This CDR3 is built from 16 residues. The junction had 9 bases not matched to a gene; V was cut back by 0 bases and J by 8 bases. Written as DNA, the CDR3 is TGCGCCAGCAGCTTGGGTCCCCTAGCGGGGAGGGATGAGCAGTTCTTC. Protein: CASSLGPLAGRDEQFF. Full variable domain (outside the CDR3, taken from reference TRBV5-1 and TRBJ2-1): KAGVTQTPRYLIKTRGQQVTLSCSPISGHRSVSWYQQTPGQGLQFLFEYFSETQRNKGNFPGRFSGRQFSNSRSEMNVSTLELGDSALYLCASSLGPLAGRDEQFFGPGTRLTVL.